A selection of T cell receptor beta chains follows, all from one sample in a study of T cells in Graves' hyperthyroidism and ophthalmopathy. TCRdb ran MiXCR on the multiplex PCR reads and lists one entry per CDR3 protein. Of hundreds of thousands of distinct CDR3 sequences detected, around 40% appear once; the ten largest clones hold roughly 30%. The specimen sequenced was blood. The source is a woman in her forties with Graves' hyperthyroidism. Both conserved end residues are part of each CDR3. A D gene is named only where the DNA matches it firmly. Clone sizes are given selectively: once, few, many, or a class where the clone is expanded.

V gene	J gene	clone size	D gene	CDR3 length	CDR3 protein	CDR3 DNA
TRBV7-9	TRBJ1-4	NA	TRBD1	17	CASSLQGGQVDNEKLFF	TGTGCCAGCAGCTTACAGGGGGGACAAGTAGACAATGAAAAACTGTTTTTT
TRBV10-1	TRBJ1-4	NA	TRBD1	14	CASRGTGTDEKLFF	TGCGCCAGCCGAGGGACAGGGACTGATGAAAAACTGTTTTTT
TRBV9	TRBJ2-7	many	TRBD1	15	CASSVEGQGAYEQYF	TGTGCCAGCAGCGTAGAGGGGCAGGGGGCCTACGAGCAGTACTTC
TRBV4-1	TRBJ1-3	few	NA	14	CASSQELAVDTIYF	TGCGCCAGCAGCCAAGAACTGGCCGTGGACACCATATATTTT
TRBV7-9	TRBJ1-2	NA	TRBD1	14	CASSELGTGHGYTF	TGTGCCAGCAGCGAACTTGGGACAGGGCATGGCTACACCTTC
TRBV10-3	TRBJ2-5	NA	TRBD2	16	CASSLTLAGNQETQYF	TGTGCCAGCAGTCTAACCCTAGCGGGAAACCAAGAGACCCAGTACTTC
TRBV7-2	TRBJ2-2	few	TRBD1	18	CASSLATGGQGITGELFF	TGTGCCAGCAGCTTAGCGACAGGAGGACAGGGAATAACCGGGGAGCTGTTTTTT
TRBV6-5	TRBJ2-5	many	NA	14	CASSPRDIRETQYF	TGTGCCAGCAGCCCCCGGGACATCCGAGAGACCCAGTACTTC
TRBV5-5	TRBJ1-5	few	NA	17	CASSPHLSLGVAQPQHF	TGTGCCAGCAGTCCCCATTTGTCTCTGGGGGTCGCGCAGCCCCAGCATTTT
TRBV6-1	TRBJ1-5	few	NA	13	CASSGHYNQPQHF	TGTGCCAGCAGTGGACACTACAATCAGCCCCAGCATTTT
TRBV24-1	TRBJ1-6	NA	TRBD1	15	CATSETGGYNSPLHF	TGTGCCACCAGTGAGACAGGGGGTTATAATTCACCCCTCCACTTT
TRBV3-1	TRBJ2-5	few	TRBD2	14	CASSQFGGGETQYF	TGTGCCAGCAGCCAATTCGGGGGAGGGGAGACCCAGTACTTC
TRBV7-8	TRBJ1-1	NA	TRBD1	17	CASSLDLTGGADTEAFF	TGTGCCAGCAGCTTAGATTTGACAGGGGGCGCAGACACTGAAGCTTTCTTT
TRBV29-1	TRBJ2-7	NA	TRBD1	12	CSFRDSAYEQYF	TGCAGCTTCCGGGACAGTGCCTACGAGCAGTACTTC
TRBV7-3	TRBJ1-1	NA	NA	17	CASSHPMGEGLNTEAFF	TGTGCCAGCAGCCACCCTATGGGGGAGGGTTTGAACACTGAAGCTTTCTTT
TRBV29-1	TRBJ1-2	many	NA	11	CSTSGDYGYTF	TGCAGCACTTCAGGTGACTATGGCTACACCTTC
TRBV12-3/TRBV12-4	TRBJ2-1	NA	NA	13	CASSFVGRAEQFF	TGTGCCAGCAGTTTTGTCGGACGCGCTGAGCAGTTCTTC
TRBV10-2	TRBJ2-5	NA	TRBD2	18	CASSLTSGGAPGQETQYF	TGTGCCAGCAGCCTCACTAGCGGGGGGGCCCCGGGACAAGAGACCCAGTACTTC
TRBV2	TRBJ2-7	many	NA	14	CAPKGNGVPYEQYF	TGTGCCCCAAAAGGAAACGGGGTTCCCTACGAGCAGTACTTC
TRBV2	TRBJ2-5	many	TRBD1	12	CATDRVEETQYF	TGTGCCACCGACAGGGTAGAAGAGACCCAGTACTTC
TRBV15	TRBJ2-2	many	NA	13	CATSRERAGELFF	TGTGCCACCAGCAGAGAACGCGCCGGGGAGCTGTTTTTT
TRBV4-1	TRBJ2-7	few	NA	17	CASSQLPKTGSHREQYF	TGCGCCAGCAGCCAACTACCAAAGACAGGCTCACACCGGGAGCAGTACTTC
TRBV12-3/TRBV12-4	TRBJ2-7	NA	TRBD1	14	CASSLGDRGSEQYF	TGTGCCAGCAGTCTCGGGGACAGGGGAAGCGAGCAGTACTTC
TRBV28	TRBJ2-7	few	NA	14	CASRSDGRGYEQYF	TGTGCCAGCAGGAGCGATGGCAGGGGCTACGAGCAGTACTTC
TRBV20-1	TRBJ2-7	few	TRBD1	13	CSAPIRDRDEQYF	TGCAGTGCACCGATTCGGGACAGGGACGAGCAGTACTTC
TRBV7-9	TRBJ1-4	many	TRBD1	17	CASSAPGTDATNEKLFF	TGTGCCAGCAGCGCCCCCGGGACAGACGCAACTAATGAAAAACTGTTTTTT
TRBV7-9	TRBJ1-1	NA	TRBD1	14	CASSTQGVGTEAFF	TGTGCCAGCAGCACGCAGGGGGTCGGCACTGAAGCTTTCTTT
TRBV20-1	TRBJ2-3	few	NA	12	CSASSGPDTQYF	TGCAGTGCAAGCAGCGGCCCAGATACGCAGTATTTT
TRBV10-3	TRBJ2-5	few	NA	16	CATTISRGGLQETQYF	TGTGCCACAACCATTTCCCGCGGGGGCCTCCAAGAGACCCAGTACTTC
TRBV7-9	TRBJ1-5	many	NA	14	CASSSEHSNQPQHF	TGTGCCAGCAGTTCTGAACATAGCAATCAGCCCCAGCATTTT
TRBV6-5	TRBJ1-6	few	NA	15	CASSSRDSYNSPLHF	TGTGCCAGCAGTTCCAGGGATTCCTATAATTCACCCCTCCACTTT